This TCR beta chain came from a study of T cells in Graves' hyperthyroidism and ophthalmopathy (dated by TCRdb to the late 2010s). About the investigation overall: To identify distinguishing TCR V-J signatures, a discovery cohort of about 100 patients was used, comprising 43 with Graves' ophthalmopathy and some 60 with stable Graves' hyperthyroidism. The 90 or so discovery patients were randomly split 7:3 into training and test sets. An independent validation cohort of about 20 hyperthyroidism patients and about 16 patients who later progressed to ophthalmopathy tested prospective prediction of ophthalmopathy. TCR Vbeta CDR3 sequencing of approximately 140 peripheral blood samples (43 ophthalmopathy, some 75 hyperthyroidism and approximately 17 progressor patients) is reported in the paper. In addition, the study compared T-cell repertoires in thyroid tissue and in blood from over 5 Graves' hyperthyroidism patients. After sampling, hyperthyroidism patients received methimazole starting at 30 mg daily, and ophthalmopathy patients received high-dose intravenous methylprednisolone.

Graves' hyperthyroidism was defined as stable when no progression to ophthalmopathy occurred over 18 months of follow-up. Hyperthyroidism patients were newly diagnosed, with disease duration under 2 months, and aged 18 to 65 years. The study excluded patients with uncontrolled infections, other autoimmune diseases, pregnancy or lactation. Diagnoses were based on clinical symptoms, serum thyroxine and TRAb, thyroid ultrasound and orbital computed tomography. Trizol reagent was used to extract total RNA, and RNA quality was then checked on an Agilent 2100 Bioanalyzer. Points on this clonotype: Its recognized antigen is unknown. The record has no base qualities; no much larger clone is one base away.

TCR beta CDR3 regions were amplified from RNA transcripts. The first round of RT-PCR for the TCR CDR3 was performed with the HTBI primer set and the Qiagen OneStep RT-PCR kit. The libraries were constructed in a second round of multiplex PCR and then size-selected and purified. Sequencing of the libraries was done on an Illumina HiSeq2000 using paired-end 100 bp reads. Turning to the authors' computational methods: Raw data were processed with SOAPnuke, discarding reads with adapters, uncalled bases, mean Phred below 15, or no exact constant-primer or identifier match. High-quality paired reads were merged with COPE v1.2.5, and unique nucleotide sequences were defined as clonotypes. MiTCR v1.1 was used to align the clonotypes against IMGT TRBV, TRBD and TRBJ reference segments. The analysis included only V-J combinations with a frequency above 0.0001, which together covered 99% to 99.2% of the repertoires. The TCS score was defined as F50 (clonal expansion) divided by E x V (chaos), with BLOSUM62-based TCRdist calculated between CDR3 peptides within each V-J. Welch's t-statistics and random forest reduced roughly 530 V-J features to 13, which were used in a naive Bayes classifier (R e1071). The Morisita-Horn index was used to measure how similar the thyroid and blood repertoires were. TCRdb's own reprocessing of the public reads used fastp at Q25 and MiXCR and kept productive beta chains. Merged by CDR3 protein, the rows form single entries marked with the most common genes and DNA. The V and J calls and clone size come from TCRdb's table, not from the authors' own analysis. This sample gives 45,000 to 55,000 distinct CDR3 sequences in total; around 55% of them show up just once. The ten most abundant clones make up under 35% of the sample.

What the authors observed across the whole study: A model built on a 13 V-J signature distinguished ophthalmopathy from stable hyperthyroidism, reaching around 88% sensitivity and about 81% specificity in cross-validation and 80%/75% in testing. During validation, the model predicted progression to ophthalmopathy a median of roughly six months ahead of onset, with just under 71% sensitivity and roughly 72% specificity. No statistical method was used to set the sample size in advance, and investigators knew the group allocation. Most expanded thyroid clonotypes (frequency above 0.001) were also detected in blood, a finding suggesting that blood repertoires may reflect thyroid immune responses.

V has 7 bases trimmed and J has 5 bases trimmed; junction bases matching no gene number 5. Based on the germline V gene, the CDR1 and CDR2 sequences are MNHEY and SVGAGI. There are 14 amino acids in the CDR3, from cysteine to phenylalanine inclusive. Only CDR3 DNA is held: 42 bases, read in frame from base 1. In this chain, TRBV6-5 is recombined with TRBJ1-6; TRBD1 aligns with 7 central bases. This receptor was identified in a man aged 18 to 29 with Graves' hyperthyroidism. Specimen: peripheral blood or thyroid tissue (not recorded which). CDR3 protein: CASTIQGHNSPLHF. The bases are TGTGCCAGCACCATACAGGGGCATAATTCACCCCTCCACTTT.